This T cell receptor beta chain was observed in a study of cytomegalovirus exposure and HLA in healthy donors. A multiplex PCR was run with 60 Vbeta primers and 13 Jbeta primers. The protocol was immunoSEQ multiplex PCR, while the TCRdb copy is restricted to in-frame clones and leaves out a portion. Altogether some 120,000 clones are present, approximately 70% being singletons, with the ten largest covering just under 9.5%. This clone was counted between two and nine times. What it binds is not known. Study-level findings and limits: Most subjects had HLA-A and HLA-B alleles reportedly predicted accurately by TCR beta sequences. Analyzed later, association rates of TCRs varied across HLA loci, with DRB1 most and HLA-C fewest. An analysis done earlier found most TCR beta V segments productive about 90% or about 30% of the time.

CDR3 length: 15 residues. V was pared by 2 bases and J by 0 bases, with 2 bases of the junction left unmatched. Germline CDR1 SGHRS, CDR2 YFSETQ. V and J are TRBV5-1 and TRBJ2-1; 7 positions agree with TRBD1. This receptor was taken from a woman between 40 and 50 years old in good health and CMV-seropositive. The specimen sequenced was PBMCs. The CDR3 coding sequence is TGCGCCAGCAGCTTTGGGGACAGCTCCTACAATGAGCAGTTCTTC. As protein: CASSFGDSSYNEQFF.